The 25 T cell receptor beta chains below all came from one sample that was sequenced in a study of CD8+CD57+ T cells in acquired aplastic anemia. The use of genomic DNA as template underpinned the TCR beta VDJ and CDR3 profiling. TCRdb independently ran MiXCR on the reads; one entry per CDR3 protein. The data show 400,000 to 500,000 distinct CDR3 sequences, with about two thirds seen just once and approximately 3.9% held by the top ten. The specimen sequenced was sorted CD4+, CD8+, or CD8+CD57+ T cells (not recorded which) from PBMCs. These receptors originate from a human donor in good health, serving as a control.

The chain employs TRBV19 and TRBJ2-7, with 10 bases aligning to TRBD2. CDR3 length: 13 residues. Trimming at V came to 9 bases and at J to 2 bases, leaving 4 bases not matched to a gene. Germline assignment: CDR1 LNHDA and CDR2 SQIVND (reference sequence). The CDR3 loop is CASRLAGTYEQYF. The CDR3 DNA reads TGTGCCAGCAGACTAGCGGGTACCTACGAGCAGTACTTC.

On this clonotype itself: The junction departs from the called germline gene at one end, perhaps through a read error. The rearrangement joins TRBV7-2 to TRBJ1-2; possible D gene TRBD1, 5 bases. Germline CDR1 SGHTA, CDR2 FQGNSA. CDR3 length: 14 amino acids. CDR3 region: CASSPSGGTLYTQF. The CDR3 DNA is TGTGCCAGCAGCCCAAGCGGGGGGACGTTATATACGCAGTTC.

The chain employs TRBV20-1 and TRBJ1-2, with 9 bases identical to TRBD1. Trimming removed 6 bases from V and 9 bases from J; junction bases left unmatched: 11. CDR1 is DFQATT, CDR2 SNEGSKA, per germline (reference sequence). The CDR3 is made up of 13 amino acids. CDR3 DNA sequence: TGCAGTGCGAGACAGGGGGGGGATACGCGCTACACCTTC. Its protein is CSARQGGDTRYTF.

To note about this clonotype: Compared with germline, one end of the junction differs, possibly owing to a read error. The genes are TRBV5-1 and TRBJ2-7, with D possibly TRBD2 on 6 matching bases. Germline V gene lookup returns CDR1 SGHRS and CDR2 YFSETQ. The CDR3 spans 16 residues. The CDR3 protein is CASSSGRQGVVYEQYF. In DNA, the CDR3 is TGTGCCAGCAGCTCAGGGAGGCAGGGCGTGGTTTACGAGCAGTACTTC.

This clonotype was seen many times. As DNA, the CDR3 is TGTGCCAGCAGCTTAGCGGGACAGGGTATCTACGAGCAGTACTTC. Translated: CASSLAGQGIYEQYF. The gene calls are TRBV7-2 and TRBJ2-7, with 9 bases identical to TRBD1. V dropped 0 bases and J dropped 3; count of bases not matched to a gene: 3. The CDR3 runs to 15 residues. The germline CDR1 and CDR2 sequences are SGHTA and FQGNSA.

V is TRBV6-2 or TRBV6-3 and J is TRBJ1-2; weak D call: TRBD1 (6 bases). Germline V gene data show CDR1 as MNHEY and CDR2 as SVGEGT. The CDR3 consists of 15 residues. Trimming took 5 bases from V and 4 from J, leaving 17 bases between them. The CDR3 nucleotides read TGTGCCAGCAGTAATTGGCCGACAGGCCCCTATGGCTACACCTTC. Protein sequence: CASSNWPTGPYGYTF.

V gene TRBV7-6 combines with J gene TRBJ2-1, with D tentatively TRBD1 or TRBD2 (7 bases each). Germline values: CDR1 SGHVS, CDR2 FNYEAQ. CDR3 length: 15 amino acids. V lost 4 bases to trimming and J lost 10 bases, with 20 bases between them. This CDR3 is CASSSNVGGTDEQFF. The CDR3 DNA sequence: TGTGCCAGCAGCTCCAATGTGGGGGGGACAGACGAGCAGTTCTTC.

The CDR3 sequence: CCTSPQGGQYF. In nucleotides, the CDR3 is TGCTGCACGAGCCCTCAGGGGGGGCAGTATTTT. This chain links TRBV29-1 with TRBJ2-3, with TRBD1 as a possible D gene (7 bases). Germline assignment: CDR1 SQVTM and CDR2 ANQGSEA. The CDR3 spans 11 residues.

J is TRBJ2-7 and V is TRBV29-1; the D gene is possibly TRBD1 (5 bases). Per the germline V gene, CDR1 is SQVTM and CDR2 is ANQGSEA. Trimming took 7 bases from V and 2 from J, leaving 18 bases between them. The CDR3 loop spans 14 amino acids. CDR3 bases: TGCAGCGCCATTGGCAGGGCCGGCACCTACGAGCAGTACTTC. Amino acids: CSAIGRAGTYEQYF.

This clonotype was seen at least ten times. The chain has TRBV5-5 and TRBJ2-7; 11 nucleotides align to TRBD1. V shed 3 bases, J shed 5 bases, and the junction held 1 base outside the gene matches. The CDR3 sequence is 13 residues long. The V gene's germline CDR1 is SGHKS and CDR2 YYEKEE (reference sequence). In DNA, the CDR3 is TGTGCCAGCAGCTGGGACAGGGGGAACGAGCAGTACTTC. Protein sequence: CASSWDRGNEQYF.

The chain recombines TRBV5-4 with TRBJ1-1, with D possibly matching TRBD1 (5 bases). With 4 bases removed from V and 6 bases from J, the gap between germline ends came to 19 bases. This CDR3 region has 15 residues. Germline V gene data show CDR1 as SGHNT and CDR2 as YYREEE (reference sequence). The CDR3 region is CASSLSAGTEAEAFF. The CDR3, as DNA: TGTGCCAGCAGCCTATCCGCCGGGACTGAGGCTGAAGCTTTCTTT.

This clonotype appeared a few times. The chain is built from TRBV10-1 and TRBJ2-5; the match to TRBD2 covers 9 bases. The junction had 9 bases not matched to a gene; V was cut back by 6 bases and J by 1 base. The CDR3 loop spans 16 amino acids. The germline gives CDR1 WNHNN, CDR2 SYGVQD (reference sequence). The CDR3 DNA follows: TGCGCCAGCAGACGGGCTAGCGGGGATACCCAAGAGACCCAGTACTTC. Translated: CASRRASGDTQETQYF.

Comment on this clonotype: Relative to the germline gene, one junction end is altered; a read error may explain this. The chain carries TRBV24-1 and TRBJ1-5; perhaps TRBD1 as D (5 bases). CDR1 is KGHDR, CDR2 SFDVKD, per germline. This CDR3 contains 14 residues. Here the CDR3 reads CSTSWDGGYQPQHF. In DNA, the CDR3 is TGTTCCACCAGTTGGGACGGCGGGTATCAGCCCCAGCATTTT.

Details on this clonotype: Because the CDR3's place on the DNA is in doubt, the DNA is left out and the CDR3 is given as listed by TCRdb. The genes are TRBV10-3 and TRBJ1-5. Germline V gene lookup returns CDR1 ENHRY and CDR2 SYGVKD. With termini counted, the CDR3 has 22 amino acids. CDR3 region: CAISSGTSGNNEQFFGPGTQHF.

The rearrangement joins TRBV7-2 to TRBJ2-1; no definite D call. The length of the CDR3 is 15 residues. V was clipped by 3 bases and J by 7 bases, with 16 bases between them. The germline V gene has CDR1 SGHTA and CDR2 FQGNSA. The DNA of the CDR3 is TGTGCCAGCAGCTTTGGTGAAGCCCGAGTGAATGAGCAGTTCTTC. This gives the protein CASSFGEARVNEQFF.

This clonotype was recorded once. V is TRBV12-5 and J is TRBJ2-7; D is unclear. This CDR3 region has 13 residues. The V end lost 0 bases, the J end lost 3 bases, and 6 bases lay between the germline ends. Germline assignment: CDR1 LGHNT and CDR2 FRNRAP. CDR3 in DNA: TGTGCTAGTGGTTTGGTGGTCTACTACGAGCAGTACTTC. The encoded protein is CASGLVVYYEQYF.

This clonotype appeared many times. This chain joins TRBV10-3 and TRBJ1-2; D call uncertain. This CDR3 comprises 15 residues. Germline CDR1 ENHRY, CDR2 SYGVKD. The V end lost 3 bases, the J end lost 3 bases, and 14 bases lay between the germline ends. CDR3 amino acids: CAISEEQPVYYGYTF. In nucleotides, the CDR3 is TGTGCCATCAGTGAAGAACAGCCCGTTTACTATGGCTACACCTTC.

This chain uses TRBV29-1 with TRBJ1-2; no definite D call. The CDR3 sequence is 11 residues long. V gave up 4 bases and J gave up 10 bases, with 13 bases separating them. Germline V gives CDR1 SQVTM, CDR2 ANQGSEA. The CDR3 DNA reads TGCAGCGTTGTTAAGACCGGGGACTACACCTTC. It codes for CSVVKTGDYTF.

This clonotype was counted ten times or more. V is TRBV10-3 and J is TRBJ1-5; 7 bases map to TRBD1. The CDR3 sequence is 14 residues long. Trimming took 2 bases from V and 5 from J; bases not matched to a gene: 3. CDR1 is ENHRY and CDR2 is SYGVKD in the germline V gene. CDR3 bases: TGTGCCATCAGTGAGGACAGGGAGTATCAGCCCCAGCATTTT. Translation: CAISEDREYQPQHF.

Comments on this clonotype: At one boundary the junction diverges from the germline segment, which might be a read error. The chain combines TRBV5-1 with TRBJ1-5, with 9 nucleotides matching TRBD1. Germline V gene lookup returns CDR1 SGHRS and CDR2 YFSETQ. This CDR3 contains 13 residues. CDR3 DNA: TGTGCCAGCAGACAGGGGGGTAAACAGGGCCAGCATTTT. Translated, it gives CASRQGGKQGQHF.

A single count supports this clonotype. The chain uses TRBV7-3 and TRBJ1-1; tentatively, D is TRBD1 (5 bases). The ends were cut back, 5 bases at V and 8 bases at J, with 18 bases in the middle. The CDR3 contains 14 residues. Germline-derived CDR1 and CDR2 are SGHTA and FQGTGA. The CDR3 nucleotides read TGTGCCAGCAGCGCATCCGGTAAAGGGGCGGAAGCTTTCTTT. Protein product: CASSASGKGAEAFF.

This chain joins TRBV5-5 and TRBJ2-7; a weak D match, TRBD1 (6 bases). This CDR3 region has 14 residues. V lost 9 bases, J lost 5 bases, and 21 bases lay in between. In germline, CDR1 is SGHKS, CDR2 YYEKEE (reference sequence). CDR3: CATRRGQEGDEQYF. The CDR3 bases are TGTGCCACCCGTAGAGGGCAAGAGGGGGACGAGCAGTACTTC.

For this clonotype: As the CDR3 is not closed by the conserved phenylalanine or tryptophan, this likely results from a read error. No DNA is shown, since the ends of the CDR3 on it are uncertain; the CDR3 is the one TCRdb lists. The genes are TRBV2 and TRBJ2-3. The CDR3 has 11 amino acids, counting both end residues. Germline V gene lookup returns CDR1 SNHLY and CDR2 FYNNEI. CDR3 protein: CASSHPATQQP.

J is TRBJ1-1 and V is TRBV9, with D perhaps matching TRBD1 (6 bases). This CDR3 contains 13 residues. The germline V gene encodes CDR1 SGDLS and CDR2 YYNGEE. Trimming removed 3 bases from V and 4 bases from J, with 10 bases in between. CDR3 loop: CASSATGRTEAFF. In DNA form, the CDR3 reads TGTGCCAGCAGCGCTACAGGGCGCACTGAAGCTTTCTTT.

With regard to this clonotype: The germline gene is not matched at one end of the junction; a read error may be the cause. The chain employs TRBV10-3 and TRBJ1-5; maybe TRBD1 (6 bases). This CDR3 is 17 amino acids long. Germline V lookup: CDR1 ENHRY, CDR2 SYGVKD. The CDR3 loop is CASSYDSRGNSLYGQPF. DNA for the CDR3: TGTGCCAGCAGTTACGATAGTAGGGGGAACAGCCTCTATGGCCAGCCCTTC.